This T cell receptor beta chain appears in the sequencing data of a study of T cell responses to AZD1222 COVID-19 vaccine. Across the study: Second doses at about 4 or about 12 weeks were pooled.

The ends lost 6 bases at V and 1 base at J; junction bases unmatched: 5. Germline loops: CDR1 LNHDA, CDR2 SQIVND (reference sequence). The CDR3 is 14 residues long. TCRdb's copy holds only in-frame clones and misses some; the assay was immunoSEQ multiplex PCR. The data contain about 140,000 clones, about 91% of them singletons. V gene TRBV19 combines with J gene TRBJ1-1; TRBD1 aligns across 7 bases. The sequencing used peripheral blood, collected on day 0 of AZD1222 vaccination. This sequence was found in an adult in good health. CDR3 loop: CASRRGGPNTEAFF. DNA for the CDR3: TGTGCCAGTAGACGAGGGGGCCCGAACACTGAAGCTTTCTTT.